These T cell receptor beta chains were read from a single sample in a study of CD8 T cells in Susac syndrome. TCRdb reprocessed the immunoSEQ multiplex PCR reads via MiXCR and lists one record per CDR3 protein. The sample contains some 110,000 distinct CDR3 sequences, about 95% of which appear only once. The material sequenced was CD8+ T cells from PBMCs. These receptors were taken from a human donor with Susac syndrome. CDR3s include the opening cysteine and the closing phenylalanine or tryptophan. Each record gives: J gene, D gene, clone size, V gene, CDR3 protein, CDR3 DNA. The D gene is left open where the match is weak. Rows give clone size only sometimes, using once, few, many, or a class for an expanded clone.

j_gene: TRBJ2-1
d_gene: -
abundance: -
v_gene: TRBV7-9
CDR3aa: CASSSDDYNEQFF
CDR3nt: TGTGCCAGCAGCTCGGACGACTACAATGAGCAGTTCTTC

j_gene: TRBJ2-5
d_gene: TRBD2
abundance: -
v_gene: TRBV19
CDR3aa: CASTGLAGGTQYF
CDR3nt: TGTGCCAGCACGGGACTAGCAGGCGGGACCCAGTACTTC

j_gene: TRBJ2-5
d_gene: -
abundance: -
v_gene: TRBV13
CDR3aa: CASSLRLGQETQYF
CDR3nt: TGTGCCAGCAGCTTAAGACTAGGCCAAGAGACCCAGTACTTC

j_gene: TRBJ2-3
d_gene: TRBD2
abundance: -
v_gene: TRBV20-1
CDR3aa: CSARDVSGGVLTTDTQYF
CDR3nt: TGCAGTGCTAGAGATGTCAGCGGGGGCGTCCTTACCACAGATACGCAGTATTTT

j_gene: TRBJ1-1
d_gene: TRBD1
abundance: -
v_gene: TRBV19
CDR3aa: CASSPGQVYSEAFF
CDR3nt: TGTGCCAGTAGTCCCGGACAGGTTTACAGTGAAGCTTTCTTT

j_gene: TRBJ2-2
d_gene: -
abundance: -
v_gene: TRBV29-1
CDR3aa: CSVESRGVAGELFF
CDR3nt: TGCAGCGTTGAGTCTCGAGGGGTCGCCGGGGAGCTGTTTTTT

j_gene: TRBJ2-1
d_gene: TRBD2
abundance: -
v_gene: TRBV3-1
CDR3aa: CASKGTSGGAGLRNEQFF
CDR3nt: TGTGCCAGCAAGGGGACTAGCGGGGGGGCCGGATTGAGGAATGAGCAGTTCTTC

j_gene: TRBJ2-1
d_gene: TRBD2
abundance: -
v_gene: TRBV11-3
CDR3aa: CASSLDRAGGLNEQFF
CDR3nt: TGTGCCAGCAGCTTAGATCGCGCGGGGGGGCTCAATGAGCAGTTCTTC

j_gene: TRBJ1-2
d_gene: -
abundance: -
v_gene: TRBV30
CDR3aa: CAYERGYNYGYTF
CDR3nt: TGTGCCTATGAGAGGGGGTATAACTATGGCTACACCTTC

j_gene: TRBJ2-7
d_gene: TRBD1
abundance: -
v_gene: TRBV5-1
CDR3aa: CASSQRQGFGEQYF
CDR3nt: TGCGCCAGCAGCCAAAGACAGGGTTTTGGCGAGCAGTACTTC

j_gene: TRBJ1-2
d_gene: TRBD1
abundance: -
v_gene: TRBV12-3/TRBV12-4
CDR3aa: CASRQGPGTAHGYTF
CDR3nt: TGTGCCAGCAGGCAAGGCCCCGGGACAGCCCATGGCTACACCTTC

j_gene: TRBJ2-1
d_gene: -
abundance: -
v_gene: TRBV20-1
CDR3aa: CSARGAPHYNEQFF
CDR3nt: TGCAGTGCTAGAGGGGCACCCCATTACAATGAGCAGTTCTTC

j_gene: TRBJ2-1
d_gene: -
abundance: once
v_gene: TRBV11-2
CDR3aa: CASGRNNEQFF
CDR3nt: TGTGCCAGCGGCAGAAACAATGAGCAGTTCTTC

j_gene: TRBJ2-6
d_gene: -
abundance: -
v_gene: TRBV7-6
CDR3aa: CASSLSAGANVLTF
CDR3nt: TGTGCCAGCAGCTTATCGGCTGGGGCCAACGTCCTGACTTTC

j_gene: TRBJ1-2
d_gene: -
abundance: -
v_gene: TRBV14
CDR3aa: CASSQELGAFYGYTF
CDR3nt: TGTGCCAGCAGCCAAGAGTTGGGAGCCTTCTATGGCTACACCTTC

j_gene: TRBJ1-1
d_gene: -
abundance: -
v_gene: TRBV20-1
CDR3aa: CSAIKVNTEAFF
CDR3nt: TGCAGTGCTATCAAGGTGAACACTGAAGCTTTCTTT

j_gene: TRBJ1-5
d_gene: -
abundance: -
v_gene: TRBV10-3
CDR3aa: CAISGQSNQPQHF
CDR3nt: TGTGCCATCAGTGGACAGAGCAATCAGCCCCAGCATTTT

j_gene: TRBJ1-5
d_gene: -
abundance: once
v_gene: TRBV6-2/TRBV6-3
CDR3aa: CASGFSNQPQHF
CDR3nt: TGTGCCAGCGGATTTAGCAATCAGCCCCAGCATTTT

j_gene: TRBJ2-3
d_gene: -
abundance: -
v_gene: TRBV9
CDR3aa: CASSLAQGALTDTQYF
CDR3nt: TGTGCCAGCAGCCTCGCCCAGGGTGCCCTCACAGATACGCAGTATTTT

j_gene: TRBJ2-3
d_gene: TRBD2
abundance: -
v_gene: TRBV27
CDR3aa: CASSKRYLTAAGGSTDTQYF
CDR3nt: TGTGCCAGCAGTAAGCGATACCTGACTGCGGCGGGGGGTTCTACAGATACGCAGTATTTT

j_gene: TRBJ2-1
d_gene: -
abundance: once
v_gene: TRBV29-1
CDR3aa: CSVEDSRVSSYNEQFF
CDR3nt: TGCAGCGTTGAAGATAGCCGGGTCTCGTCCTACAATGAGCAGTTCTTC

j_gene: TRBJ1-6
d_gene: -
abundance: -
v_gene: TRBV9
CDR3aa: CASSADKPASPLHF
CDR3nt: TGTGCCAGCAGCGCGGACAAGCCGGCCTCACCCCTCCACTTT

j_gene: TRBJ2-7
d_gene: -
abundance: once
v_gene: TRBV6-6
CDR3aa: CASTKGGTYEQYF
CDR3nt: TGTGCCAGCACCAAGGGGGGGACCTACGAGCAGTACTTC

j_gene: TRBJ2-3
d_gene: TRBD2
abundance: once
v_gene: TRBV20-1
CDR3aa: CSAPGLAGGLTDTQYF
CDR3nt: TGCAGTGCACCCGGACTAGCGGGGGGGCTCACAGATACGCAGTATTTT

j_gene: TRBJ2-7
d_gene: TRBD2
abundance: -
v_gene: TRBV5-6
CDR3aa: CASSLMSTSGGTYEQYF
CDR3nt: TGTGCCAGCAGCTTGATGAGTACTAGCGGGGGAACCTACGAGCAGTACTTC

j_gene: TRBJ2-7
d_gene: -
abundance: -
v_gene: TRBV9
CDR3aa: CASSVDGTSGQYF
CDR3nt: TGTGCCAGCAGCGTAGATGGGACTTCGGGGCAGTACTTC

j_gene: TRBJ2-5
d_gene: -
abundance: -
v_gene: TRBV7-8
CDR3aa: CASSLVIDPGGPETQYF
CDR3nt: TGTGCCAGCAGCTTAGTGATTGACCCGGGGGGCCCTGAGACCCAGTACTTC

j_gene: TRBJ2-1
d_gene: -
abundance: once
v_gene: TRBV4-1
CDR3aa: CASSQDLHPGSYNEQFF
CDR3nt: TGCGCCAGCAGCCAAGATCTTCACCCCGGCTCCTACAATGAGCAGTTCTTC

j_gene: TRBJ1-2
d_gene: -
abundance: -
v_gene: TRBV18
CDR3aa: CASSPPAQGRYYGYTF
CDR3nt: TGTGCCAGCTCACCACCGGCCCAGGGACGATACTATGGCTACACCTTC

j_gene: TRBJ2-5
d_gene: -
abundance: -
v_gene: TRBV5-4
CDR3aa: CASSGGLKTQYF
CDR3nt: TGTGCCAGCAGCGGGGGGCTGAAGACCCAGTACTTC

j_gene: TRBJ2-2
d_gene: -
abundance: -
v_gene: TRBV3-1
CDR3aa: CASSQDLGGELFF
CDR3nt: TGTGCCAGCAGCCAAGATCTCGGCGGGGAGCTGTTTTTT

j_gene: TRBJ2-5
d_gene: TRBD2
abundance: once
v_gene: TRBV6-1
CDR3aa: CASRPRDPGLAGGQETQYF
CDR3nt: TGTGCCAGCAGACCACGCGATCCGGGACTAGCGGGGGGCCAAGAGACCCAGTACTTC

j_gene: TRBJ1-1
d_gene: TRBD1
abundance: -
v_gene: TRBV2
CDR3aa: CASREGQGSNTEAFF
CDR3nt: TGTGCCAGCAGGGAGGGACAGGGATCCAACACTGAAGCTTTCTTT

j_gene: TRBJ2-7
d_gene: TRBD1
abundance: -
v_gene: TRBV7-2
CDR3aa: CASSLVGTGTYEQYF
CDR3nt: TGTGCCAGCAGCTTAGTGGGGACAGGGACCTACGAGCAGTACTTC

j_gene: TRBJ2-5
d_gene: -
abundance: -
v_gene: TRBV3-1
CDR3aa: CASSQGPRGGETQYF
CDR3nt: TGTGCCAGCAGCCAGGGTCCGCGGGGAGGAGAGACCCAGTACTTC

j_gene: TRBJ1-1
d_gene: -
abundance: -
v_gene: TRBV4-3
CDR3aa: CASSQTGTQAFF
CDR3nt: TGCGCCAGCAGCCAAACCGGGACACAAGCTTTCTTT

j_gene: TRBJ2-7
d_gene: -
abundance: -
v_gene: TRBV12-3/TRBV12-4
CDR3aa: CASSLEYSSYEQYF
CDR3nt: TGTGCCAGCAGTTTAGAGTACAGCTCCTACGAGCAGTACTTC

j_gene: TRBJ1-5
d_gene: TRBD1
abundance: -
v_gene: TRBV30
CDR3aa: CAIRDREGNQPQHF
CDR3nt: TGTGCCATCCGGGACAGGGAGGGCAATCAGCCCCAGCATTTT

j_gene: TRBJ2-1
d_gene: -
abundance: -
v_gene: TRBV6-5
CDR3aa: CASSYLPGLSEQFF
CDR3nt: TGTGCCAGCAGTTATCTCCCCGGACTGTCTGAGCAGTTCTTC

j_gene: TRBJ2-5
d_gene: -
abundance: -
v_gene: TRBV11-2
CDR3aa: CASSLTSRGRETQYF
CDR3nt: TGTGCCAGCAGCTTGACTAGTAGGGGAAGAGAGACCCAGTACTTC

j_gene: TRBJ1-1
d_gene: -
abundance: -
v_gene: TRBV9
CDR3aa: CASTLGTRASNTEAFF
CDR3nt: TGTGCCAGCACCCTCGGGACCCGGGCTTCGAACACTGAAGCTTTCTTT

j_gene: TRBJ2-5
d_gene: -
abundance: -
v_gene: TRBV5-1
CDR3aa: CASSRMGGETQYF
CDR3nt: TGCGCCAGCAGCCGTATGGGTGGAGAGACCCAGTACTTC

j_gene: TRBJ2-5
d_gene: TRBD2
abundance: -
v_gene: TRBV7-2
CDR3aa: CASSLLSGGLPDF
CDR3nt: TGTGCCAGCAGCTTACTAAGCGGGGGGCTTCCGGACTTC

j_gene: TRBJ2-7
d_gene: -
abundance: -
v_gene: TRBV11-2
CDR3aa: CASSETGESEQYF
CDR3nt: TGTGCCAGCAGCGAGACAGGTGAAAGCGAGCAGTACTTC

j_gene: TRBJ2-7
d_gene: TRBD1
abundance: once
v_gene: TRBV30
CDR3aa: CAWRDRGSYEQYF
CDR3nt: TGTGCCTGGAGGGACAGGGGGTCCTACGAGCAGTACTTC

j_gene: TRBJ1-4
d_gene: -
abundance: -
v_gene: TRBV29-1
CDR3aa: CSVDDGPEEKLFF
CDR3nt: TGCAGCGTTGATGATGGACCTGAGGAAAAACTGTTTTTT

j_gene: TRBJ1-2
d_gene: -
abundance: -
v_gene: TRBV12-3/TRBV12-4
CDR3aa: CASTRPTGNHGYTF
CDR3nt: TGTGCCAGCACCCGGCCCACGGGGAACCATGGCTACACCTTC

j_gene: TRBJ2-4
d_gene: -
abundance: -
v_gene: TRBV5-4
CDR3aa: CASSFNGGTKNIQYF
CDR3nt: TGTGCCAGCAGCTTCAACGGGGGTACCAAAAACATTCAGTACTTC

j_gene: TRBJ1-2
d_gene: -
abundance: -
v_gene: TRBV9
CDR3aa: CASSVAGRSLYGYTF
CDR3nt: TGTGCCAGCAGCGTAGCTGGCAGGTCCCTCTATGGCTACACCTTC

j_gene: TRBJ1-1
d_gene: -
abundance: -
v_gene: TRBV29-1
CDR3aa: CSVPGGDEAFF
CDR3nt: TGCAGCGTGCCGGGGGGGGATGAAGCTTTCTTT

j_gene: TRBJ1-1
d_gene: TRBD1
abundance: -
v_gene: TRBV7-9
CDR3aa: CASSFAGTGTMNTEAFF
CDR3nt: TGTGCCAGCAGCTTCGCGGGGACAGGGACCATGAACACTGAAGCTTTCTTT

j_gene: TRBJ2-1
d_gene: -
abundance: -
v_gene: TRBV4-3
CDR3aa: CASSLADRSYNEQFF
CDR3nt: TGCGCCAGCAGCCTCGCGGACCGCTCCTACAATGAGCAGTTCTTC

j_gene: TRBJ1-1
d_gene: TRBD1
abundance: -
v_gene: TRBV27
CDR3aa: CASSRDRGLTEAFF
CDR3nt: TGTGCCAGCAGTCGTGACAGGGGGCTGACTGAAGCTTTCTTT

j_gene: TRBJ2-5
d_gene: -
abundance: -
v_gene: TRBV6-5
CDR3aa: CASSATFGQQETQYF
CDR3nt: TGTGCCAGCAGTGCTACCTTTGGACAGCAAGAGACCCAGTACTTC